One sample yielded the 28 T cell receptor beta chains listed below, sequenced in a study of identifying expanded T cells in peripheral blood. The repertoire was sequenced with immunoSEQ multiplex PCR; TCRdb's copy has only in-frame clones and lacks some. The table includes roughly 100,000 clones, 88% detected once. Sequenced sample: blood. These receptors were obtained from a person aged 18-70 years in good health.

The rearrangement links TRBV30 to TRBJ2-7; 7 nucleotides match TRBD1. There are 12 residues in the CDR3. V lost 5 bases and J lost 4; bases outside the gene matches: 5. Germline assignment: CDR1 GTSNPN and CDR2 SVGIG (reference sequence). For the CDR3, the DNA is TGTGCCTGGCGTGCAGGGGGTTACGAGCAGTACTTC. It is translated as CAWRAGGYEQYF.

The chain links TRBV27 to TRBJ2-5; either TRBD1 or TRBD2 may supply D (5 bases each). The CDR3 has 15 amino acids. Trimming pared 4 bases from V and 5 bases from J, leaving 17 bases between. CDR1 is MNHEY, CDR2 SMNVEV, per germline (reference sequence). CDR3 sequence reads: CASSSTGPTYETQYF. DNA for the CDR3: TGTGCCAGCAGTTCCACGGGACCCACCTACGAGACCCAGTACTTC.

Only one count was recorded for this clone. V gene TRBV10-1 combines with J gene TRBJ2-1; 13 positions match TRBD2. The germline gives CDR1 WNHNN, CDR2 SYGVQD (reference sequence). With 6 bases clipped from V and 7 bases from J, the junction kept 6 bases outside the gene matches. The CDR3 sequence is 15 residues long. This CDR3 is CASSQGLAGRNEQFF. In DNA, the CDR3 is TGCGCCAGCAGCCAGGGACTAGCGGGGCGTAATGAGCAGTTCTTC.

This rearrangement joins TRBV6-5 to TRBJ1-3; TRBD1 matches 7 bases. Germline trimming cut 0 bases from V and 3 bases from J; bases unmatched to any gene: 5. CDR3 length: 16 amino acids. Germline V lookup: CDR1 MNHEY, CDR2 SVGAGI. The CDR3 region has the DNA TGTGCCAGCAGTTACTCGAGTACAGGGGATGGAAACACCATATATTTT. This sequence encodes CASSYSSTGDGNTIYF.

V and J are TRBV30 and TRBJ2-7; maybe TRBD2 (5 bases). Germline-derived CDR1 and CDR2 are GTSNPN and SVGIG (reference sequence). The CDR3 has 13 amino acids. V was shortened by 4 bases and J by 7 bases, with 17 bases between the two germline ends. CDR3 DNA sequence: TGTGCCTGGACGGGCAGAGGGTGGGGTGAGCAGTACTTC. This codes for CAWTGRGWGEQYF. The variable domain in full, completed from reference TRBV30 and TRBJ2-7, reads SQTIHQWPATLVQPVGSPLSLECTVEGTSNPNLYWYRQAAGRGLQLLFYSVGIGQISSEVPQNLSASRPQDRQFILSSKKLLLSDSGFYLCAWTGRGWGEQYFGPGTRLTVT.

This chain links TRBV6-6 with TRBJ1-5; possible D gene TRBD1, 5 bases. The CDR3 is 15 amino acids. Trimming removed 0 bases from V and 6 bases from J, with 12 bases in between. In germline, CDR1 is MNHNY, CDR2 SVGAGI (reference sequence). DNA of the CDR3: TGTGCCAGCAGTTACTCGCAGGGTAGGAGTCAGCCCCAGCATTTT. Its protein product is CASSYSQGRSQPQHF.

This clone was observed once. The chain couples TRBV2 to TRBJ1-2; no clear D gene. Germline lookup yields CDR1 SNHLY and CDR2 FYNNEI. The CDR3 runs 14 residues. V was pared by 3 bases and J by 4 bases, with 12 bases between. The CDR3 loop is CASSDSRSPYGYTF. The CDR3 coding sequence is TGTGCCAGCAGTGATAGCCGCTCCCCCTATGGCTACACCTTC.

This chain uses TRBV12-5 with TRBJ2-1; possible D gene TRBD1, 5 bases. V was trimmed by 0 bases and J by 2 bases, leaving 11 bases between them. Germline CDR1 and CDR2: LGHNT and FRNRAP. CDR3 length equals 16 residues. CDR3 DNA: TGTGCTAGTGGTTTGGTACTGGGGCAGCCCTACAATGAGCAGTTCTTC. Its translation: CASGLVLGQPYNEQFF.

This clone was seen only once. The chain combines TRBV28 with TRBJ1-2, with no clear D. There are 13 residues in the CDR3. Looked up from germline, CDR1 is MDHEN and CDR2 is SYDVKM. V was clipped by 4 bases and J by 7 bases, with 13 bases between them. CDR3 region: CASSSGAGFGYTF. The CDR3 DNA follows: TGTGCCAGCAGTTCGGGAGCTGGGTTTGGCTACACCTTC.

The chain links TRBV5-4 to TRBJ2-5; 9 nucleotides agree with TRBD1. With 4 bases clipped from V and 7 bases from J, the junction kept 20 bases outside the gene matches. The germline V gene encodes CDR1 SGHNT and CDR2 YYREEE (reference sequence). This CDR3 is built from 18 residues. The CDR3 protein is CASSRTGGDRVKVGTQYF. In DNA, the CDR3 is TGTGCCAGCAGCAGAACTGGGGGGGACAGGGTTAAAGTTGGGACCCAGTACTTC. Filled out from reference TRBV5-4 and TRBJ2-5, the complete variable domain reads ETGVTQSPTHLIKTRGQQVTLRCSSQSGHNTVSWYQQALGQGPQFIFQYYREEENGRGNFPPRFSGLQFPNYSSELNVNALELDDSALYLCASSRTGGDRVKVGTQYFGPGTRLLVL.

J is TRBJ2-3 and V is TRBV13, with D uncertain. The V end was cut by 6 bases, the J end by 1 base, with 8 bases between. Germline-derived CDR1 and CDR2 are PRHDT and FYEKMQ (reference sequence). The CDR3 consists of 13 residues. The CDR3 DNA follows: TGTGCCAGCAGACCCCTAGGCACAGATACGCAGTATTTT. Translating it yields CASRPLGTDTQYF.

With respect to this clone: The sample contains more than one DNA sequence encoding this CDR3. The gene calls are TRBV7-3 and TRBJ2-3, with D tentatively TRBD1 (5 bases). The V and J ends lost 2 bases and 3 bases respectively, with 6 bases between them. This CDR3 contains 13 residues. Germline CDR1 and CDR2: SGHTA and FQGTGA. DNA for the CDR3: TGTGCCAGCAGCTTACAGGGAACAGATACGCAGTATTTT. It is translated as CASSLQGTDTQYF.

This chain links TRBV19 with TRBJ1-1, with TRBD1 as a possible D gene (6 bases). V was pared by 10 bases and J by 5 bases, with 14 bases between. CDR1 LNHDA and CDR2 SQIVND come from the germline V gene (reference sequence). The CDR3 has 12 residues. CDR3: CATTQGLTEAFF. The DNA of the CDR3 is TGTGCCACAACACAGGGTCTAACTGAAGCTTTCTTT.

The chain couples TRBV30 to TRBJ1-6, with D perhaps TRBD1 (5 bases). V was pared by 0 bases and J by 10 bases, with 16 bases between. CDR1 is GTSNPN, CDR2 SVGIG, per germline (reference sequence). The CDR3 totals 15 residues. Here the CDR3 reads CAWSVGREQSSPLHF. CDR3 sequence (DNA): TGTGCCTGGAGTGTAGGCAGGGAACAGAGCTCACCCCTCCACTTT.

The V and J genes are TRBV13 and TRBJ2-7, with D possibly matching TRBD2 (7 bases). Trimming removed 6 bases from V and 4 bases from J, with 25 bases in between. CDR1 is PRHDT and CDR2 is FYEKMQ in the germline V gene (reference sequence). The CDR3 covers 17 residues. The DNA for the CDR3 is TGTGCCAGCAGTCGTCCAGGGGCCCCGGGAGGAGGGTACGAGCAGTACTTC. This codes for CASSRPGAPGGGYEQYF. Complete variable domain (other parts from reference TRBV13 and TRBJ2-7): AAGVIQSPRHLIKEKRETATLKCYPIPRHDTVYWYQQGPGQDPQFLISFYEKMQSDKGSIPDRFSAQQFSDYHSELNMSSLELGDSALYFCASSRPGAPGGGYEQYFGPGTRLTVT.

The CDR3 reads CASKERTNTGELFF. CDR3 bases: TGTGCCAGCAAGGAGCGAACGAACACCGGGGAGCTGTTTTTT. The rearrangement links TRBV6-6 to TRBJ2-2; D gene uncertain. The V end was cut by 7 bases, the J end by 0 bases, with 9 bases between. CDR3 length equals 14 residues. CDR1 is MNHNY, CDR2 SVGAGI, per germline (reference sequence).

V is TRBV14 and J is TRBJ2-7; possibly TRBD1 for D (6 bases). The CDR3 has 13 residues. V gave up 6 bases and J gave up 3 bases, with 12 bases separating them. Germline-derived CDR1 and CDR2 are SGHDN and FVKESK. DNA of the CDR3: TGTGCCAGCAGTACCGGGACAATCTACGAGCAGTACTTC. Translating it yields CASSTGTIYEQYF.

The chain recombines TRBV30 with TRBJ1-2, with TRBD1 matching over 8 bases. The CDR3 has 14 amino acids. Germline CDR1 GTSNPN, CDR2 SVGIG (reference sequence). V was clipped by 2 bases and J by 4 bases; unmatched bases: 6. The CDR3 protein is CAWSRRQGIYGYTF. CDR3 coding DNA: TGTGCCTGGAGTCGACGACAGGGGATCTATGGCTACACCTTC. The whole variable domain, remainder taken from reference TRBV30 and TRBJ1-2, is SQTIHQWPATLVQPVGSPLSLECTVEGTSNPNLYWYRQAAGRGLQLLFYSVGIGQISSEVPQNLSASRPQDRQFILSSKKLLLSDSGFYLCAWSRRQGIYGYTFGSGTRLTVV.

The CDR3 DNA follows: TGCGCCAGCAGCCATAAGGGCCCACCTATGGGGGCCCAGTACTTC. It codes for CASSHKGPPMGAQYF. The gene calls are TRBV5-1 and TRBJ2-5; TRBD1 or TRBD2 may be the D gene (5 bases each). The length of the CDR3 is 15 residues. V lost 4 bases to trimming and J lost 9 bases, with 22 bases between them. CDR1 SGHRS and CDR2 YFSETQ come from the germline V gene.

The rearrangement uses TRBV5-4 and TRBJ1-1; D call uncertain. Germline V gene data show CDR1 as SGHNT and CDR2 as YYREEE (reference sequence). The length of the CDR3 is 15 residues. Trimming shortened V by 0 bases and J by 3 bases, and 12 bases separated the two germline ends. This chain's CDR3 is CASSLGVVTDTEAFF. In nucleotides, the CDR3 is TGTGCCAGCAGCTTGGGGGTTGTAACCGACACTGAAGCTTTCTTT.

This sequence joins TRBV5-1 and TRBJ2-7; D possibly uses TRBD1 or TRBD2 (6 bases each). The CDR3 runs to 13 residues. The V gene lost 9 bases and the J gene lost 4 bases, with 17 bases spanning the gap. CDR1 is SGHRS, CDR2 YFSETQ, per germline. CDR3 bases: TGCGCCACCAGACTGGGGGGCGGATACGAGCAGTACTTC. Protein product: CATRLGGGYEQYF.

V gene TRBV7-2 combines with J gene TRBJ1-1, with D uncertain. CDR1 SGHTA and CDR2 FQGNSA come from the germline V gene. This CDR3 region has 13 residues. V was trimmed by 3 bases and J by 1 base, leaving 6 bases between them. CDR3 DNA: TGTGCCAGCAGCTTGAATAGGAACACTGAAGCTTTCTTT. Its protein is CASSLNRNTEAFF.

This chain connects TRBV27 to TRBJ1-6; D is unclear. Germline V lookup: CDR1 MNHEY, CDR2 SMNVEV (reference sequence). This CDR3 contains 14 residues. Trimming took 3 bases from V and 7 from J, leaving 10 bases between them. CDR3 in DNA: TGTGCCAGCAGTTTCCCAGGACGGAATTCACCCCTCCACTTT. Translated, it gives CASSFPGRNSPLHF.

The CDR3 DNA sequence: TGTGCCACCAGCAGAGGGCAGACAGGGATTCAGCCCCAGCATTTT. Protein product: CATSRGQTGIQPQHF. The chain joins TRBV15 to TRBJ1-5; 7 positions agree with TRBD1. The CDR3 length is 15 residues. Germline V gene lookup returns CDR1 LNHNV and CDR2 YYDKDF (reference sequence). The V gene end was trimmed by 1 base and the J gene end by 6 bases; junction bases not matched to a gene: 6.

This chain links TRBV5-4 with TRBJ2-7; D not certain. Germline CDR1 is SGHNT and CDR2 is YYREEE (reference sequence). This CDR3 has 14 amino acids. The germline V and J ends were trimmed by 0 bases and 2 bases, with 9 bases remaining between them. DNA of the CDR3: TGTGCCAGCAGCTTGGCAAAGTCTCCCTACGAGCAGTACTTC. This sequence encodes CASSLAKSPYEQYF.

The chain employs TRBV6-5 and TRBJ1-1; D may be TRBD1 (6 bases). This CDR3 contains 13 residues. V dropped 6 bases and J dropped 0 bases, with 8 bases sitting between them. In germline, CDR1 is MNHEY, CDR2 SVGAGI. The chain's CDR3 is CASRQGLNTEAFF. In DNA, the CDR3 is TGTGCCAGCAGACAGGGTTTGAACACTGAAGCTTTCTTT.

This clone was counted a single time. The chain uses TRBV5-4 and TRBJ2-7; TRBD2 might be the D (5 bases). CDR3 length: 13 amino acids. V was cut by 3 bases and J by 4 bases, with 11 bases left in between. Germline lookup yields CDR1 SGHNT and CDR2 YYREEE (reference sequence). The CDR3 reads CASSSDGLYEQYF. CDR3 bases: TGTGCCAGCAGCTCGGACGGACTTTACGAGCAGTACTTC.

CDR3 nucleotides: TGTGCCAGCAGTCTCCCGGGGGTTCAGCCCCAGCATTTT. It yields the protein CASSLPGVQPQHF. V usage is TRBV28 and J usage is TRBJ1-5; D might be TRBD1 (5 bases). Trimming took off 5 bases at V and 6 bases at J, with 11 bases between the two ends. This CDR3 is built from 13 residues. Germline V gene data show CDR1 as MDHEN and CDR2 as SYDVKM.